One T cell receptor beta chain is described in this entry. In its sample, this clonotype was seen many times. Its binding antigen is unknown. The record has no base qualities; no much larger clone is one base away. The data stem from a study of spatial heterogeneity in lung cancer (dated by TCRdb to between 2018 and 2021). As for the study more broadly: Samples were obtained from 65 to 90 patients with early-stage, untreated non-small cell lung cancer from the lung TRACERx cohort. The study quantitatively compared TCR alpha and beta repertoires across multiple tumor regions, matched nontumor lung and blood in non-small cell lung cancer. TCR repertoire features were related to nonsynonymous mutation counts determined by whole-exome sequencing of tumor tissue. Follow-up PBMC samples were sequenced whenever available, with the median time to follow-up being approximately two years after resection. At surgery, some 200 tumor regions, 61 to 65 matched nontumor lung samples and fewer than 60 PBMC samples were TCR-sequenced for both alpha and beta chains. In the raw uncorrected reads, each unique combination of TCR and UMI appeared more than ten times on average. Beta-chain transcripts were consistently detected in greater numbers than alpha-chain transcripts, which likely reflects a higher abundance of beta-chain transcripts.

The time point label here, explained by the study, means: blood at routine non-recurrence follow-up after resection. TCR sequencing used whole RNA extracted from tumor and nontumor lung tissue, or from cryopreserved PBMC samples, without cell sorting. Only patients for whom sufficient RNA was available from at least two tumor regions were selected for TCR sequencing. From its cysteine to its phenylalanine, the CDR3 spans 15 amino acids. The sequence is cut down to CDR3 DNA, 45 bases in frame from base 1. Trimming removed 3 bases from V and 6 bases from J; the gene matches leave 8 bases unexplained. The protocol used for the library was 5' RACE. For sequencing, a NextSeq 500 was employed. To allow correction of PCR and sequencing errors, the TCR library protocol tagged every TCR cDNA molecule with a unique molecular identifier. Processing in the source paper ran as follows. TCR identification, UMI-based error correction and CDR3 extraction were all carried out with Decombinator tools. Expanded TCRs were defined as those above a frequency of 2 per 1,000, corresponding to the top 1% of the tumor frequency distribution. Renyi diversity was calculated using the R vegan package after each repertoire was subsampled 100 times to 5,000 TCRs. CDR3 similarity networks were built from amino acid triplet string-kernel similarity, connecting CDR3s with pairwise similarity above 0.82. The raw public reads went through TCRdb reprocessing: fastp at Q25, MiXCR clone calling, in-frame beta chains kept. Records with the same CDR3 protein are collapsed into one entry carrying the most frequent genes and DNA. The V and J calls come from TCRdb's annotation, not from the publication. The sample table shows around 18,000 distinct CDR3 sequences, and 9.2% are seen once. 20% to 25% of the sample belongs to the ten largest clones.

Overall results and qualifications from the work: Only 14 to 15 patients were included in the comparisons of baseline and follow-up blood repertoires. Additional single-cell paired TCR alpha and beta sequencing was considered necessary to confirm, at a functional level, the hypothesis that regional TCRs recognize regional mutations. Ubiquitous expanded tumor TCRs were detected in blood more often at tumor resection than at routine follow-up.

The chain is assembled from TRBV12-3 or TRBV12-4 and TRBJ2-1; TRBD2 matches 7 bases in the middle. This sequence was found in a male donor with early-stage non-small cell lung cancer. This sample comprised PBMCs, obtained at follow-up. The nucleotides are TGTGCCAGCAGTTTTTTGATGCTAGCGGCCAATGAGCAGTTCTTC. Protein translation: CASSFLMLAANEQFF.